The 4 T cell receptor beta chains below were found in one sample sequenced in a study of cytomegalovirus exposure and HLA in healthy donors. Produced via immunoSEQ multiplex PCR; TCRdb's table is partial and in-frame only. The table has roughly 150,000 clones, about 86% seen once; the top ten hold roughly 6%. The sample was PBMCs. The source is a woman in her 30s in good health and CMV-seronegative.

This rearrangement joins TRBV30 to TRBJ1-3; a possible D gene is TRBD1 (5 bases). CDR3 length: 13 amino acids. Trimming removed 3 bases from V and 5 bases from J, with 11 bases in between. Germline CDR1 GTSNPN, CDR2 SVGIG (reference sequence). The CDR3 nucleotides read TGTGCCTGGAGCGCGGACACCCGAAACACCATATATTTT. This gives the protein CAWSADTRNTIYF.

CDR3 DNA sequence: TGTGCCAGCAGTGGGGGACAGCGAACAATGAACACTGAAGCTTTCTTT. The encoded protein is CASSGGQRTMNTEAFF. J is TRBJ1-1 and V is TRBV6-1, with TRBD1 matching over 7 bases. CDR1 and CDR2 (germline): MNHNS, SASEGT. The junction had 8 bases not matched to a gene; V was cut back by 4 bases and J by 0 bases. The CDR3 is made up of 16 amino acids.

In its sample, this clone was seen once. DNA for the CDR3: TGTGCCAGCAGTGTGACTAGCGGGAAAGATACGCAGTATTTT. It codes for CASSVTSGKDTQYF. The V call is TRBV2, the J call TRBJ2-3; 11 bases match TRBD2. Germline assignment: CDR1 SNHLY and CDR2 FYNNEI. V lost 4 bases and J lost 5; bases outside the gene matches: 2. The CDR3 is made up of 14 amino acids.

This clone was detected once. The chain uses TRBV5-1 and TRBJ1-3; 9 bases agree with TRBD1. V gave up 0 bases and J gave up 9 bases; unmatched junction bases: 10. Germline V gene sequence: CDR1 SGHRS, CDR2 YFSETQ. This CDR3 has 16 residues. CDR3 amino acids: CASSLALTGGQSTIYF. The CDR3 DNA sequence: TGCGCCAGCAGCTTGGCCCTGACAGGGGGACAAAGCACCATATATTTT.